This T cell receptor (beta chain) was identified in a study of OX40 agonist ivuxolimab in advanced cancers. About the research overall: Dose-escalation subjects each had hepatocellular carcinoma, melanoma, renal cell or head and neck cancer. Eligibility rules accepted prior anti-PD-1, anti-PD-L1 or anti-CTLA-4 therapy, and over 35% had some. Overall study findings and caveats: Both blood CD4+ and CD8+ T cells showed clonal growth by week 6 at 0.1 to 3.0 mg/kg.

Concerning this clone: What it binds is unknown.

Trimming left V 0 bases short and J 2 bases short, with 5 bases between. Germline loops: CDR1 KGHSY, CDR2 FQNENV. This CDR3 comprises 14 residues. This table comes from immunoSEQ multiplex PCR, and its TCRdb copy is limited to in-frame clones, with some not included. The table lists approximately 23,000 clones, 86% of them singletons. The sample consisted of CD4+ or CD8+ T cells sorted from blood, taken in a trial of the OX40 agonist ivuxolimab. The sequence was obtained from an adult with an advanced solid tumor such as melanoma, head and neck, liver or kidney cancer. The chain uses TRBV16 and TRBJ2-1; no clear D. The CDR3 spells CASSQSGAYNEQFF. The CDR3 DNA is TGTGCCAGCAGCCAATCCGGAGCCTACAATGAGCAGTTCTTC.